This T cell receptor (beta chain) stems from a study of shared clonotypes between healthy human individuals. Regarding the study as a whole: Apart from blood, nothing was sampled; tissue repertoires likely differ. Rarefaction analysis demonstrated incomplete sorted-subset sequencing notwithstanding large depth.

As concerns this clone: Its antigen remains unidentified.

The CDR3 runs 11 residues. CDR1 is GTSNPN, CDR2 SVGIG, per germline (reference sequence). V lost 8 bases to trimming and J lost 5 bases, with 12 bases between them. Some clones are missing from TCRdb's copy, which holds only in-frame ones; the method was immunoSEQ multiplex PCR. The data contain roughly 320,000 clones, around 86% of them singletons. This clonotype originated in a man in his late teens or twenties in good health. V is TRBV30 and J is TRBJ1-2, with D possibly TRBD1 on 6 matching bases. Material: memory CD8+ T cells sorted from blood. The sample's subset: CD45RO+ cells pooled with CCR7-negative TemRA cells. The DNA of the CDR3 is TGTGCCCGGACAGACGATTATGGCTACACCTTC. Amino acid sequence: CARTDDYGYTF.